The 17 T cell receptor beta chains below come from one sample, sequenced in a study of blood T cell repertoires in COVID-19. Assay: immunoSEQ multiplex PCR; the TCRdb copy retains only in-frame clones and omits some. In the table there are around 120,000 clones, around 87% of which are singletons. The sequenced sample consisted of peripheral blood. The receptor set was obtained from a woman aged 65 to 85 with acute or convalescent COVID-19.

V and J are TRBV5-1 and TRBJ2-3, with TRBD2 matching over 9 bases. In germline, CDR1 is SGHRS, CDR2 YFSETQ. V was clipped by 0 bases and J by 1 base; unmatched bases: 3. The CDR3 loop spans 16 amino acids. The CDR3 nucleotides read TGCGCCAGCAGCTTGGAGCGGGGGGTCGGCACAGATACGCAGTATTTT. Encoded protein: CASSLERGVGTDTQYF.

This clone was counted a few times. This rearrangement joins TRBV28 to TRBJ1-3; D may be TRBD1 (6 bases). This CDR3 contains 14 residues. In germline, CDR1 is MDHEN, CDR2 SYDVKM. With 1 base removed from V and 4 bases from J, the gap between germline ends came to 8 bases. The CDR3 sequence is CASSLSQGGNTIYF. In DNA, the CDR3 is TGTGCCAGCAGTTTATCCCAGGGGGGAAACACCATATATTTT.

The chain carries TRBV19 and TRBJ1-6; D ambiguous. CDR1 and CDR2 from the germline V gene are LNHDA and SQIVND (reference sequence). There are 14 residues in the CDR3. V dropped 5 bases and J dropped 9 bases, with 14 bases sitting between them. The CDR3: CASSPGEIVSPLHF. In nucleotides, the CDR3 is TGTGCCAGTAGTCCCGGGGAGATCGTTTCACCCCTCCACTTT.

The gene calls are TRBV5-1 and TRBJ2-2; TRBD1 matches 10 bases. In germline, CDR1 is SGHRS, CDR2 YFSETQ. The CDR3 loop spans 15 amino acids. V shed 4 bases and J 3 bases; nucleotides not matched to a gene: 3. The CDR3 coding sequence is TGCGCCAGCAGCAGACAGGGGGCGGACACCGGGGAGCTGTTTTTT. Amino acid sequence: CASSRQGADTGELFF.

The chain couples TRBV9 to TRBJ2-5; TRBD1 aligns across 10 bases. Germline CDR1 is SGDLS and CDR2 is YYNGEE. CDR3 length: 15 amino acids. With 4 bases clipped from V and 5 bases from J, the junction kept 8 bases outside the gene matches. This CDR3 reads CASSPRQGAGETQYF. CDR3 in DNA: TGTGCCAGCAGCCCGCGACAGGGGGCAGGGGAGACCCAGTACTTC.

J is TRBJ2-2 and V is TRBV25-1, with 7 nucleotides matching TRBD1. This CDR3 spans 16 amino acids. Germline assignment: CDR1 MGHDK and CDR2 SYGVNS. V lost 5 bases to trimming and J lost 1 base; unmatched junction nucleotides: 7. The CDR3 coding sequence is TGTGCCAGCAGTTCGCCGGGGACAGTGAACACCGGGGAGCTGTTTTTT. Translating gives CASSSPGTVNTGELFF.

As for this clone: This CDR3 is also generated by other DNA sequences in the sample. This chain links TRBV9 with TRBJ1-2; TRBD1 is a possible D gene (6 bases). This CDR3 has 15 residues. V lost 0 bases, J lost 4 bases, and 13 bases lay in between. Germline lookup yields CDR1 SGDLS and CDR2 YYNGEE. The CDR3 spells CASSVDPTGPYGYTF. In nucleotides, the CDR3 is TGTGCCAGCAGCGTAGATCCAACAGGGCCCTATGGCTACACCTTC.

This clone has just one count. CDR3 DNA sequence: TGCGCCAGCAGTGAGTCGATCGCAGGGAACAATGAGCAGTTCTTC. Protein: CASSESIAGNNEQFF. This rearrangement joins TRBV10-1 to TRBJ2-1, with D possibly matching TRBD1 (5 bases). The CDR3 sequence is 15 residues long. V shed 0 bases and J shed 5 bases, with 11 bases lying between them. The germline CDR1 and CDR2 sequences are WNHNN and SYGVQD (reference sequence).

The chain joins TRBV27 to TRBJ2-2; perhaps TRBD2 as D (5 bases). The length of the CDR3 is 13 residues. Germline assignment: CDR1 MNHEY and CDR2 SMNVEV (reference sequence). V was shortened by 6 bases and J by 7 bases, with 12 bases between the two germline ends. CDR3 nucleotide sequence: TGTGCCAGCAGATATGCCGAGGGCGGGGAGCTGTTTTTT. This translates into CASRYAEGGELFF.

The V gene is TRBV6-1, the J gene TRBJ2-7; possible D gene TRBD2, 5 bases. CDR3 length: 12 amino acids. Germline loops: CDR1 MNHNS, CDR2 SASEGT. Trimming took off 6 bases at V and 6 bases at J, with 12 bases between the two ends. The CDR3 DNA reads as TGTGCCAGCAGCCAAACTAGTGGCGAGCAGTACTTC. The encoded protein is CASSQTSGEQYF.

This sequence joins TRBV21-1 and TRBJ1-5; the tabulated D call, TRBD1, remains unverified against the DNA. TRBV21-1 is a recognized pseudogene. This CDR3 is built from 16 residues. The CDR3, as DNA: TGTGCCAGCAGCAAAGCGCAGGGCGAGGGCAATCAGCCCCAGCATTTT. This encodes CASSKAQGEGNQPQHF.

This clone showed up just once. The J gene is TRBJ2-2, the V gene TRBV7-3, with D unresolved. CDR1 is SGHTA, CDR2 FQGTGA, per germline. The CDR3 length is 15 residues. Trimming took off 5 bases at V and 1 base at J, with 11 bases between the two ends. DNA for the CDR3: TGTGCCAGCAGCCCAATCGTAGAGAACACCGGGGAGCTGTTTTTT. This codes for CASSPIVENTGELFF.

The V gene is TRBV12-3 or TRBV12-4, the J gene TRBJ1-2, with a possible D match to TRBD1 (5 bases). The CDR3 covers 12 residues. Trimming took off 8 bases at V and 4 bases at J, with 11 bases between the two ends. CDR3 nucleotides: TGTGCCAGCGATGGGGCCACCTATGGCTACACCTTC. It is translated as CASDGATYGYTF.

This chain connects TRBV28 to TRBJ1-1; no reliable D call. This CDR3 spans 17 amino acids. From germline, CDR1 is MDHEN and CDR2 SYDVKM. The V and J ends lost 1 base and 2 bases respectively, with 17 bases between them. The CDR3 sequence: CASSLSGLSAGNTEAFF. DNA of the CDR3: TGTGCCAGCAGTTTATCGGGTCTTTCGGCGGGAAACACTGAAGCTTTCTTT. Full variable domain (remainder filled in from reference TRBV28 and TRBJ1-1): DVKVTQSSRYLVKRTGEKVFLECVQDMDHENMFWYRQDPGLGLRLIYFSYDVKMKEKGDIPEGYSVSREKKERFSLILESASTNQTSMYLCASSLSGLSAGNTEAFFGQGTRLTVV.

The V call is TRBV7-3, the J call TRBJ2-3; 7 bases line up with TRBD2. Germline CDR1 and CDR2: SGHTA and FQGTGA. V lost 4 bases and J lost 2; bases outside the gene matches: 9. The CDR3 consists of 16 residues. The CDR3 DNA sequence: TGTGCCAGCAGCTCGACTAGCCTTACGCCCACAGATACGCAGTATTTT. This encodes CASSSTSLTPTDTQYF.

The genes are TRBV5-1 and TRBJ2-7; tentatively, D is TRBD1 (6 bases). The V gene lost 3 bases and the J gene lost 2 bases, with 12 bases spanning the gap. This CDR3 has 14 residues. Germline values: CDR1 SGHRS, CDR2 YFSETQ. CDR3 residues: CASSSSGQTYEQYF. CDR3 nucleotides: TGCGCCAGCAGCTCCTCTGGACAGACCTACGAGCAGTACTTC.

This rearrangement joins TRBV11-2 to TRBJ1-5; maybe TRBD1 (5 bases). Trimming cost V 4 bases and J 2 bases, with 12 bases left between them. Per germline, CDR1 SGHAT and CDR2 FQNNGV. This CDR3 comprises 15 residues. CDR3 nucleotide sequence: TGTGCCAGCAGCTGGGGCGGCGGAGGCAATCAGCCCCAGCATTTT. It is translated as CASSWGGGGNQPQHF.